This TCR beta chain was recovered during a study of blood T cell repertoires in COVID-19. About the study: There were acute and convalescent COVID-19 samples, and they came from the United States, Italy and Spain. Sources were T cells, B-cell-depleted T cells, or PBMCs; the material itself was cDNA or gDNA.

This clone was picked up a small number of times. In the study's own analysis: Nucleated cell number was recorded as an estimate derived from reference gene primer amplification. Some clones are missing from TCRdb's copy, which holds only in-frame ones; the method was immunoSEQ multiplex PCR. V, J and clone size derive from that table, while D and trimming were established from the DNA sequence. The sample holds about 130,000 clones; about 72% are singletons and the top ten take 10% to 11%. This CDR3 has 13 amino acids. CDR1 and CDR2 from the germline V gene are SNHLY and FYNNEI. The V and J ends lost 6 bases and 4 bases respectively, with 12 bases between them.

The source of this sequence is a man in his sixties who had recovered from COVID-19. The sequenced material came from peripheral blood. V and J are TRBV2 and TRBJ1-1; a weak D match, TRBD1 (5 bases). In DNA, the CDR3 is TGTGCCAGCAGCTCAGGGTTGGGCACTGAAGCTTTCTTT. This codes for CASSSGLGTEAFF.